This TCR beta chain appears in the sequencing data of a study of blood T cells in healthy people across ages. The authors drew around 9.3 milliliters of peripheral blood from each donor. PCR was performed a second time for roughly 7 to 11 cycles using a sample-barcoded 5' primer and a J-beta primer mix. TCRdb ran MiXCR on the 5' RACE reads and lists one entry per CDR3 protein. The sample lists roughly 790,000 distinct CDR3 sequences; 43% were seen once. The CDR3 covers 13 residues. CDR1 and CDR2 (germline): SGHNT, YENEEA. The ends lost 3 bases at V and 6 bases at J; junction bases unmatched: 2. Notes on this clonotype: Its antigen remains unidentified.

Study-wide points: A roughly linear age-dependent decrease characterized TCR beta diversity per million T cells.

The sequence came from a woman aged 55-75 years in good health. Sequenced: blood. The V call is TRBV11-3, the J call TRBJ2-4, with 7 positions matching TRBD1. The CDR3 sequence: CASSLDRLNIQYF. As DNA, the CDR3 is TGTGCCAGCAGCTTGGACAGGCTAAACATTCAGTACTTC.